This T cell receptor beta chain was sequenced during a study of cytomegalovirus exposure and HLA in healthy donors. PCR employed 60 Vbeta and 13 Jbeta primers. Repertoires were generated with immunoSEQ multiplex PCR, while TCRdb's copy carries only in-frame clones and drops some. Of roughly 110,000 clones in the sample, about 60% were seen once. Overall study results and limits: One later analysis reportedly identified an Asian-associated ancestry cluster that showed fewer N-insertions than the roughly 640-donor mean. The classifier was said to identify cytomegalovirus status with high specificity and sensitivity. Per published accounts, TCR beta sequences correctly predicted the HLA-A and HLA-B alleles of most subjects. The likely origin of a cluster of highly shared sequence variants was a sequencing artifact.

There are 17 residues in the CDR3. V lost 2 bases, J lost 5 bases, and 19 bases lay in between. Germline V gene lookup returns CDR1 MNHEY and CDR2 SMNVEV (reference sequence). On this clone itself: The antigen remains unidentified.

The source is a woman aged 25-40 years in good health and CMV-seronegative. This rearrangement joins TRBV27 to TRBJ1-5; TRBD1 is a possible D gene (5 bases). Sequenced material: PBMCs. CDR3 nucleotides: TGTGCCAGCAGTTTACGGCTGTTGCGGCGGGGGGATCAGCCCCAGCATTTT. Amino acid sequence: CASSLRLLRRGDQPQHF.